The 26 T cell receptor beta chains listed next were all sequenced from one sample in a study of human T cells and chemical hapten exposure. Time point indicated: patch test 1, 2 weeks after DPC sensitization. Treatment here: therapeutic diphenylcyclopropenone sensitization with weekly scalp DPC. TCRdb reprocessed the RACE reads with MiXCR, giving one entry per CDR3 protein. The sample has some 49,000 distinct CDR3 sequences, less than 10% seen once; the top ten hold roughly 4.1%. The material sequenced was whole blood, taken in connection with sensitization to the hapten diphenylcyclopropenone (DPC). The origin of the receptors is a woman aged 50 to 65 with alopecia areata. Some clones in this sample may be carry-over from other donors' samples.

This clonotype showed up many times. The chain recombines TRBV20-1 with TRBJ2-1, with D uncertain. Germline V gene data show CDR1 as DFQATT and CDR2 as SNEGSKA (reference sequence). The V end lost 8 bases, the J end lost 7 bases, and 18 bases lay between the germline ends. The CDR3 contains 13 residues. This CDR3 is CSPSGPSGNEQFF. The DNA for the CDR3 is TGCAGTCCCTCGGGCCCTTCGGGTAATGAGCAGTTCTTC.

This clonotype was seen repeatedly, ten times or more. The V gene is TRBV5-1, the J gene TRBJ1-2; TRBD1 matches 9 bases. The CDR3 consists of 15 residues. CDR1 and CDR2 from the germline V gene are SGHRS and YFSETQ. V lost 4 bases to trimming and J lost 3 bases; unmatched junction nucleotides: 7. CDR3 protein: CASSPETGGDYGYTF. In nucleotides, the CDR3 is TGCGCCAGCAGCCCGGAAACAGGGGGCGACTATGGCTACACCTTC.

This clonotype was counted ten times or more. The chain links TRBV20-1 to TRBJ1-5; TRBD1 agrees at 7 bases. The J segment lost 4 bases and the V segment lost 6 bases, leaving 9 bases of the junction unmatched. The CDR3 sequence is 14 residues long. Per the germline V gene, CDR1 is DFQATT and CDR2 is SNEGSKA (reference sequence). The CDR3 reads CSARTAGGNQPQHF. The CDR3 DNA sequence: TGCAGTGCCCGGACCGCAGGGGGTAATCAGCCCCAGCATTTT.

This clonotype appeared many times. This chain uses TRBV7-7 with TRBJ2-2; TRBD2 matches 14 bases. V trimming: 2 bases; J trimming: 5 bases; junction bases outside the gene matches: 1. This CDR3 is 16 amino acids long. CDR1 SSHAT and CDR2 FNYEAQ come from the germline V gene (reference sequence). The CDR3 is CASSLRLAGGTGELFF. CDR3 sequence (DNA): TGTGCCAGCAGCTTAAGACTAGCGGGAGGGACCGGGGAGCTGTTTTTT.

Comments on this clonotype: Since a much larger clone is just one base distant, this may be a read error. V and J are TRBV6-6 and TRBJ1-6; D unresolved. CDR3 length equals 12 residues. CDR1 and CDR2 (germline): MNHNY, SVGAGI (reference sequence). DNA of the CDR3: TGTGCCAGCAGTTTAGAGTCGGCACCCCTCCTCTTT. Its protein is CASSLESAPLLF.

This clonotype was detected many times. The chain has TRBV20-1 and TRBJ1-5, with D possibly matching TRBD1 (6 bases). Germline CDR1 and CDR2: DFQATT and SNEGSKA (reference sequence). Deletions cut 0 bases from V and 2 bases from J, with 14 bases between. The CDR3 loop spans 16 amino acids. CDR3 residues: CSARDWGALGNQPQHF. CDR3 DNA: TGCAGTGCTAGAGATTGGGGGGCCTTGGGCAATCAGCCCCAGCATTTT.

This clonotype was counted ten times or more. This rearrangement joins TRBV29-1 to TRBJ2-7; D is unresolved. The germline V gene has CDR1 SQVTM and CDR2 ANQGSEA. This CDR3 is 12 amino acids long. V was cut by 0 bases and J by 4 bases, with 7 bases left in between. In DNA form, the CDR3 reads TGCAGCGTTGAAGAAGACGGGTACGAGCAGTACTTC. Residues: CSVEEDGYEQYF.

This clonotype occurred many times. The rearrangement joins TRBV6-5 to TRBJ2-7, with D possibly TRBD2 on 6 matching bases. This CDR3 region has 14 residues. V was clipped by 4 bases and J by 5 bases, with 15 bases between them. CDR1 and CDR2 from the germline V gene are MNHEY and SVGAGI. The CDR3 DNA follows: TGTGCCAGCAGTTCCACGGGAGCTTCTCACGAGCAGTACTTC. Translating gives CASSSTGASHEQYF.

In its sample, this clonotype was seen a few times. J is TRBJ2-2 and V is TRBV29-1; D is unresolved. The CDR3 is made up of 11 amino acids. CDR1 and CDR2 (germline): SQVTM, ANQGSEA. The ends were cut back, 5 bases at V and 6 bases at J, with 7 bases in the middle. CDR3 sequence: CSVQGAGELFF. DNA for the CDR3: TGCAGCGTTCAAGGCGCCGGGGAGCTGTTTTTT.

This chain connects TRBV28 to TRBJ2-1, with a weak D call TRBD1 (5 bases). In germline, CDR1 is MDHEN, CDR2 SYDVKM. CDR3 length: 13 amino acids. Between the trimmed V and J ends, which lost 8 bases and 6 bases, there was a span of 14 bases. Here the CDR3 DNA reads TGTGCCAGCCGGACAACGGCCGGCAATGAGCAGTTCTTC. Translating it yields CASRTTAGNEQFF.

Many counts were recorded for this clonotype. The genes are TRBV19 and TRBJ1-2, with D perhaps TRBD1 (5 bases). V gave up 7 bases and J gave up 5 bases, with 20 bases separating them. This CDR3 is 15 amino acids long. Germline V gives CDR1 LNHDA, CDR2 SQIVND (reference sequence). For the CDR3, the DNA is TGTGCCAGTACAACCGGGACCGAGATTTTATATGGCTACACCTTC. It encodes CASTTGTEILYGYTF.

This clonotype showed up just a few times. The V and J genes are TRBV7-2 and TRBJ1-2, with D hard to call. Trimming stripped 1 base from V and 2 bases from J, with 8 bases between. The CDR3 runs to 14 residues. Germline V lookup: CDR1 SGHTA, CDR2 FQGNSA. The CDR3 reads CASSLVLGNYGYTF. The CDR3 bases are TGTGCCAGCAGCTTAGTTCTCGGAAACTATGGCTACACCTTC.

This clonotype was detected many times. The rearrangement joins TRBV12-3 or TRBV12-4 to TRBJ1-5, with 8 bases lining up with TRBD1. J was trimmed by 11 bases and V by 6 bases; bases with no gene match: 6. This CDR3 has 12 amino acids. Here the CDR3 reads CASRRDRGTQHF. The CDR3 bases are TGTGCCAGCAGGAGAGACAGGGGAACCCAGCATTTT.

Many counts were recorded for this clonotype. This rearrangement joins TRBV4-3 to TRBJ1-2; a weak D match, TRBD1 (5 bases). Germline assignment: CDR1 LGHNA and CDR2 YSLEER. Deletions cut 1 base from V and 8 bases from J, with 17 bases between. This CDR3 is 15 amino acids long. CDR3 DNA sequence: TGCGCCAGCAGCCAAGTTACAGGCCTAGGCCGGGGCTACACCTTC. This gives the protein CASSQVTGLGRGYTF.

The chain is built from TRBV6-6 and TRBJ2-5, with 10 bases identical to TRBD2. The CDR3 length is 18 residues. Trimming cost V 7 bases and J 5 bases; bases outside gene matches: 19. The germline gives CDR1 MNHNY, CDR2 SVGAGI (reference sequence). CDR3 nucleotide sequence: TGTGCCAGCACCGGTGATCTAGCGGGAGTAGGATCCCCGGAGACCCAGTACTTC. It codes for CASTGDLAGVGSPETQYF.

The sample holds many counts of this clonotype. An end of the junction does not agree with germline; a read error may underlie this. The V call is TRBV18, the J call TRBJ2-1; TRBD2 agrees at 9 bases. Germline values: CDR1 KGHSH, CDR2 LQKENI. The CDR3 consists of 14 residues. The CDR3 DNA reads as TGTGCCAGCCCTCCGGGACTAGCTCTCGACCCGGAGCTCTTC. Translated: CASPPGLALDPELF.

This clonotype was detected many times. This rearrangement joins TRBV15 to TRBJ2-7; the D call may be TRBD1 or TRBD2 (5 bases each). There are 15 residues in the CDR3. Germline loops: CDR1 LNHNV, CDR2 YYDKDF (reference sequence). Trimming pared 0 bases from V and 5 bases from J, leaving 14 bases between. CDR3 sequence reads: CATSREVAQGDEQYF. The CDR3 region has the DNA TGTGCCACCAGCAGAGAGGTGGCGCAGGGAGACGAGCAGTACTTC.

On this clonotype: At one of its ends the junction is not consistent with the germline gene, which may arise from a read error. This rearrangement joins TRBV7-2 to TRBJ2-6; 7 nucleotides match TRBD1. Per germline, CDR1 SGHTA and CDR2 FQGNSA. The CDR3 is 13 residues long. CDR3 region: CASVRKGANVLPF. CDR3 coding DNA: TGTGCCAGCGTCCGTAAGGGGGCCAACGTCCTGCCTTTC.

This clonotype was counted a few times. The chain is built from TRBV7-2 and TRBJ2-7; tentatively, D is TRBD2 (6 bases). Germline assignment: CDR1 SGHTA and CDR2 FQGNSA. The CDR3 is 14 residues long. Trimming left V 6 bases short and J 3 bases short, with 15 bases between. The CDR3 region has the DNA TGTGCCAGCAGTATATTGGGGGGAAACTACGAGCAGTACTTC. It codes for CASSILGGNYEQYF.

Many counts were recorded for this clonotype. V usage is TRBV7-6 and J usage is TRBJ2-7, with 13 bases identical to TRBD2. The CDR3 has 16 residues. V lost 0 bases and J lost 4; bases outside the gene matches: 3. Germline-derived CDR1 and CDR2 are SGHVS and FNYEAQ. The CDR3 here is CASSLARTSGSYEQYF. DNA for the CDR3: TGTGCCAGCAGCTTAGCAAGGACTAGCGGGAGTTACGAGCAGTACTTC.

This clonotype was observed at least ten times. This CDR3 reads CASSGGTDLYGYTF. The CDR3 DNA is TGTGCCAGCAGCGGGGGGACAGACCTCTATGGCTACACCTTC. The chain is built from TRBV13 and TRBJ1-2; 7 bases align to TRBD1. This CDR3 has 14 residues. V shed 5 bases and J 4 bases; nucleotides not matched to a gene: 7. CDR1 and CDR2 (germline): PRHDT, FYEKMQ (reference sequence).

This chain joins TRBV12-3 or TRBV12-4 and TRBJ2-6, with no clear D. Trimming left V 6 bases short and J 0 bases short, with 9 bases between. This CDR3 comprises 15 residues. In DNA, the CDR3 is TGTGCCAGCAGCACTCCCCACTCTGGGGCCAACGTCCTGACTTTC. This encodes CASSTPHSGANVLTF.

This clonotype was counted many times. The chain uses TRBV12-3 or TRBV12-4 and TRBJ1-5; no reliable D call. Trimming stripped 6 bases from V and 5 bases from J, with 11 bases between. The CDR3 spans 13 residues. The DNA for the CDR3 is TGTGCCAGCAGCCCGACCCCTGATCAGCCCCAGCATTTT. Translation: CASSPTPDQPQHF.

This clonotype has ten or more counts. This sequence joins TRBV6-5 and TRBJ1-4; D not resolved. This CDR3 region has 16 residues. V lost 6 bases and J 8 bases, leaving 22 bases between the germline ends. Germline assignment: CDR1 MNHEY and CDR2 SVGAGI. The CDR3 is CASSRRGVYRYEKLFF. The CDR3, as DNA: TGTGCCAGCAGCCGTCGAGGCGTCTATCGTTACGAAAAACTGTTTTTT.

This clonotype turned up a few times. This chain connects TRBV19 to TRBJ1-5; no definite D call. Germline CDR1 LNHDA, CDR2 SQIVND (reference sequence). The V end lost 4 bases, the J end lost 5 bases, and 12 bases lay between the germline ends. The CDR3 is 14 amino acids. The CDR3, as DNA: TGTGCCAGTAGTAAGGACGGTTGGGATCAGCCCCAGCATTTT. The encoded protein is CASSKDGWDQPQHF.

Many counts were recorded for this clonotype. The rearrangement uses TRBV6-5 and TRBJ1-5, with D maybe TRBD1 (6 bases). The CDR3 has 15 amino acids. The V end lost 2 bases, the J end lost 6 bases, and 14 bases lay between the germline ends. The germline gives CDR1 MNHEY, CDR2 SVGAGI. CDR3 sequence (DNA): TGTGCCAGCAGTTACACCGGGGGGGCAAGTCAGCCCCAGCATTTT. This sequence encodes CASSYTGGASQPQHF.